Listed below are T cell receptor beta chains from one sample, sequenced in a study of cytomegalovirus exposure and HLA in healthy donors. Clones were read by immunoSEQ multiplex PCR, and TCRdb kept only the in-frame ones, dropping some. The sample records 100,000 to 150,000 clones, just under 95% being singletons. Input material: PBMCs. Receptors were obtained from a woman aged 18-35 years in good health and CMV-seronegative. Each CDR3 is given with its conserved first and last residue. A D gene is named only where the DNA matches it firmly. Part of the rows lack a size; the others show once, few, many or a class for expanded clones.

size,J,D,V,DNA,CDR3
-,TRBJ2-7,-,TRBV5-6,TGTGCCAGCAGCTTGGACCATACAGGGCCAACCTACGAGCAGTACTTC,CASSLDHTGPTYEQYF
-,TRBJ1-2,TRBD1,TRBV19,TGTGCCAGTAGTATGACAGGGGCAGATGGCTACACCTTC,CASSMTGADGYTF
-,TRBJ2-2,TRBD1,TRBV10-2,TGCGCCATCAGAACTGGACAGGTTAACACCGGGGAGCTGTTTTTT,CAIRTGQVNTGELFF
-,TRBJ1-2,TRBD1,TRBV28,TGTGCCAGCAGATGGGGACAGGTGAACTATGGCTACACCTTC,CASRWGQVNYGYTF
-,TRBJ1-1,-,TRBV27,TGTGCCAGCAGTTTATCTCACATGAACACTGAAGCTTTCTTT,CASSLSHMNTEAFF
-,TRBJ1-1,TRBD1,TRBV2,TGTGCCAGCGGCGACAGGGTCGCTGAAGCTTTCTTT,CASGDRVAEAFF
-,TRBJ2-7,TRBD1,TRBV9,TGTGCCAGCAGCCAAAATCCGGGACAGGGGGCTAGCGACGAGCAGTACTTC,CASSQNPGQGASDEQYF
many,TRBJ1-5,-,TRBV10-3,TGTGCCATCAGTGACGGGACACCTGATCAGCCCCAGCATTTT,CAISDGTPDQPQHF
-,TRBJ2-1,-,TRBV27,TGTGCCAGCAGTTTCGATCCGAGCTCCTACAATGAGCAGTTCTTC,CASSFDPSSYNEQFF
-,TRBJ2-1,TRBD1,TRBV5-4,TGTGCCAGCAGCGCAGATCAGGGGGCTGATGAGCAGTTCTTC,CASSADQGADEQFF
few,TRBJ2-3,-,TRBV4-2,TGTGCCAGCAGCCAAGGTACTGGGTCAGCGGCCGATACGCAGTATTTT,CASSQGTGSAADTQYF
-,TRBJ2-7,-,TRBV7-6,TGTGCCAGCAGCGGGTCAGGGGGGCGAGGCGAGCAGTACTTC,CASSGSGGRGEQYF
-,TRBJ1-1,TRBD1,TRBV5-1,TGCGCCAGCAGATACAGGGGGCTCGAGACTGAAGCTTTCTTT,CASRYRGLETEAFF
-,TRBJ2-5,-,TRBV6-5,TGTGCCAGCAGCCACAGTAGACAAGAGACCCAGTACTTC,CASSHSRQETQYF
few,TRBJ2-1,-,TRBV2,TGTGCCAGCTCTGGGGGCAGAACCTACAATGAGCAGTTCTTC,CASSGGRTYNEQFF
few,TRBJ1-2,-,TRBV30,TGTGCCTGGAGAATGACAGGCCTGAACTATGGCTACACCTTC,CAWRMTGLNYGYTF
-,TRBJ1-2,-,TRBV28,TGTGCCAGCAGTCCGTCGACAGGTTTGGGGTATGGCTACACCTTC,CASSPSTGLGYGYTF
-,TRBJ1-2,TRBD1,TRBV6-1,TGTGCCAGCAGCGGGACAGGGGTTGGCTACACCTTC,CASSGTGVGYTF
-,TRBJ2-1,TRBD2,TRBV7-7,TGTGCCAGCTCCCGAGCGGGGGGCAATGAGCAGTTCTTC,CASSRAGGNEQFF
-,TRBJ1-1,-,TRBV5-6,TGTGCCAAAAAGGGGGGGGAACGGTCTCTGAACACTGAAGCTTTCTTT,CAKKGGERSLNTEAFF
-,TRBJ2-7,TRBD1,TRBV11-2,TGTGCCAGCAGCTTGCTAACGGGACAGTTATACGAGCAGTACTTC,CASSLLTGQLYEQYF
-,TRBJ2-1,-,TRBV7-2,TGTGCCAGCAGAAAAGACCCGACAAGCATAGATGAGCAGTTCTTC,CASRKDPTSIDEQFF
-,TRBJ1-1,TRBD1,TRBV5-1,TGCGCCAGCAGAACTGGACAGGGCAGGGTAGGGAACACTGAAGCTTTCTTT,CASRTGQGRVGNTEAFF
-,TRBJ2-1,TRBD1,TRBV6-5,TGTGCCAGCAGGCTCGGACAGGGGCCCTACAATGAGCAGTTCTTC,CASRLGQGPYNEQFF
-,TRBJ1-1,-,TRBV7-9,TGTGCCAGCAGCCCTGGAATGGCCGCGGGGGCTTTCTTT,CASSPGMAAGAFF
-,TRBJ1-1,TRBD1,TRBV7-9,TGTGCCAGCAGCCCGCGGGACAGGGCCACCATAATGAACACTGAAGCTTTCTTT,CASSPRDRATIMNTEAFF
-,TRBJ2-3,TRBD1,TRBV7-2,TGTGCCAGCAGCTTGGACGACAGGGGTTTTGATACGCAGTATTTT,CASSLDDRGFDTQYF
once,TRBJ1-5,TRBD1,TRBV4-1,TGCGCCAGCAGCCAAGGGAGTGGGGGACAGGCGGGGCAGCCCCAGCATTTT,CASSQGSGGQAGQPQHF
-,TRBJ1-4,TRBD1,TRBV6-6,TGTGCCAGCAGACCATCGACAGGGGGCGAGAAACTGTTTTTT,CASRPSTGGEKLFF
-,TRBJ1-4,TRBD1,TRBV10-3,TGTGCCAGCCAAAGTGGGACAGGGAATGAAAAACTGTTTTTT,CASQSGTGNEKLFF
-,TRBJ2-1,-,TRBV6-1,TGTGCCAGTCGACCGGGACTCTCTAAGGGCAATGAGCAGTTCTTC,CASRPGLSKGNEQFF
-,TRBJ1-5,-,TRBV6-5,TGTGCCAGCCGAGACGTACAGTATAGCAATCAGCCCCAGCATTTT,CASRDVQYSNQPQHF
-,TRBJ1-1,TRBD1,TRBV5-1,TGCGCCAGCAGCTTTCTGACCGGACAGGGCGGTGAAGCTTTCTTT,CASSFLTGQGGEAFF